This is a list of T cell receptor beta chains from one sample in a study of blood T cell repertoires in COVID-19. The table came from immunoSEQ multiplex PCR; TCRdb's copy has only in-frame clones and leaves some out. The repertoire consists of roughly 230,000 clones, with 80% to 85% occurring once and the leading ten covering under 5%. Sequencing was done on a sample of peripheral blood. The receptor source for this set is a man in his forties or fifties with active or convalescent COVID-19. The CDR3 runs from the conserved cysteine through the conserved F or W. The D gene is left open where the match is weak. Clone size is shown for a subset of rows, as once, few, many or a class of expanded clone.

D gene | J gene | V gene | clone size | CDR3 protein | CDR3 DNA
TRBD1 | TRBJ1-1 | TRBV29-1 | - | CSVGNGQGWTEAFF | TGCAGCGTTGGGAACGGACAGGGTTGGACTGAAGCTTTCTTT
TRBD1 | TRBJ1-2 | TRBV7-9 | few | CASSLGQGGYTF | TGTGCCAGCAGCTTGGGACAGGGTGGCTACACCTTC
- | TRBJ2-6 | TRBV9 | - | CASSVGQAGANVLTF | TGTGCCAGCAGCGTAGGTCAGGCTGGGGCCAACGTCCTGACTTTC
TRBD1 | TRBJ2-2 | TRBV11-1 | - | CASSLGQGDTGELFF | TGTGCCAGCAGCTTAGGACAGGGGGACACCGGGGAGCTGTTTTTT
- | TRBJ1-1 | TRBV28 | few | CASNTPNTEAFF | TGTGCCAGCAACACCCCGAACACTGAAGCTTTCTTT
TRBD1 | TRBJ1-2 | TRBV5-6 | - | CASSRNRPGQGMWYGYTF | TGTGCCAGCAGTCGAAACCGTCCGGGACAGGGGATGTGGTATGGCTACACCTTC
- | TRBJ2-7 | TRBV6-1 | - | CASSEGLRDEQYF | TGTGCCAGCAGTGAAGGGTTACGGGACGAGCAGTACTTC
- | TRBJ1-6 | TRBV6-6 | - | CASSKGRVGARLSYNSPLHF | TGTGCCAGCAGCAAGGGGAGGGTCGGCGCCCGGTTGTCCTATAATTCACCCCTCCACTTT
TRBD1 | TRBJ2-5 | TRBV7-9 | - | CASTPLGTGGQETQYF | TGTGCCAGCACCCCCCTCGGGACAGGGGGTCAAGAGACCCAGTACTTC
- | TRBJ2-1 | TRBV9 | - | CASSVGHPNEQFF | TGTGCCAGCAGCGTAGGACATCCCAATGAGCAGTTCTTC
- | TRBJ2-1 | TRBV7-3 | - | CASSLSGPEQFF | TGTGCCAGCAGCTTGTCTGGGCCTGAGCAGTTCTTC
TRBD2 | TRBJ2-5 | TRBV5-1 | many | CASSWSSGQETQYF | TGCGCCAGCAGCTGGAGTAGCGGGCAAGAGACCCAGTACTTC
TRBD1 | TRBJ1-3 | TRBV19 | - | CASRQGAGNTIYF | TGTGCCAGCAGACAGGGGGCAGGAAACACCATATATTTT
- | TRBJ2-7 | TRBV7-6 | - | CASSLDPESSYEQYF | TGTGCCAGCAGCTTAGACCCGGAGAGCTCCTACGAGCAGTACTTC
- | TRBJ2-1 | TRBV7-8 | once | CASSRRGANEQFF | TGTGCCAGCAGCCGTCGGGGGGCGAATGAGCAGTTCTTC
- | TRBJ2-5 | TRBV19 | - | CASSIDFGAGKETQYF | TGTGCCAGTAGTATAGATTTTGGGGCAGGGAAAGAGACCCAGTACTTC
- | TRBJ1-1 | TRBV4-1 | - | CASSQVEPRGEAFF | TGCGCCAGCAGCCAAGTTGAGCCGCGGGGGGAGGCTTTCTTT
- | TRBJ1-1 | TRBV28 | - | CASSFPDRNTEAFF | TGTGCCAGCAGTTTCCCGGACAGAAACACTGAAGCTTTCTTT
- | TRBJ2-5 | TRBV30 | once | CAWSVRRGSSETQYF | TGTGCCTGGAGTGTACGACGGGGGAGCTCCGAGACCCAGTACTTC
- | TRBJ1-2 | TRBV9 | - | CASSEATQGGYTF | TGTGCCAGCAGCGAGGCCACCCAGGGAGGCTACACCTTC
- | TRBJ1-1 | TRBV5-1 | once | CASSFLGEDTEAFF | TGCGCCAGCAGCTTTCTGGGGGAGGACACTGAAGCTTTCTTT
- | TRBJ1-2 | TRBV7-3 | - | CASSLKSGDYGYTF | TGTGCCAGCAGCTTAAAGTCGGGGGACTATGGCTACACCTTC
- | TRBJ1-1 | TRBV11-3 | - | CASSLSSGTEAFF | TGTGCCAGCAGCTTAAGTTCGGGGACTGAAGCTTTCTTT
- | TRBJ2-3 | TRBV3-1/TRBV3-2 | - | CASSLTGTSTDTQYF | TGTGCCAGCAGCCTTACCGGGACTAGCACAGATACGCAGTATTTT
TRBD2 | TRBJ2-3 | TRBV3-1/TRBV3-2 | - | CASSRAGGYTDTQYF | TGTGCCAGCAGCCGAGCGGGGGGTTACACAGATACGCAGTATTTT
- | TRBJ1-2 | TRBV12-3/TRBV12-4 | - | CASSLQGGYTF | TGTGCCAGCAGTTTACAGGGAGGCTACACCTTC
TRBD1 | TRBJ1-4 | TRBV15 | once | CATSRGIEQGSEKLFF | TGTGCCACCAGCAGAGGAATTGAACAGGGGTCTGAAAAACTGTTTTTT
- | TRBJ2-7 | TRBV5-6 | - | CASSFQSYEQYF | TGTGCCAGCAGCTTTCAATCCTACGAGCAGTACTTC
TRBD1 | TRBJ1-1 | TRBV18 | - | CASSPGTGEVEAFF | TGTGCCAGCTCACCGGGGACAGGGGAGGTTGAAGCTTTCTTT
- | TRBJ2-5 | TRBV21-1 | once | CASSLVPRLVISAQYF | TGTGCCAGCAGCCTCGTCCCCAGGCTAGTCATTAGCGCCCAGTACTTC
TRBD1 | TRBJ2-6 | TRBV28 | once | CASMRQGTGANVLTF | TGTGCCAGCATGAGACAGGGGACTGGGGCCAACGTCCTGACTTTC
TRBD2 | TRBJ2-1 | TRBV19 | - | CASSVLAGGNNEQFF | TGTGCCAGTAGTGTCCTAGCGGGGGGGAACAATGAGCAGTTCTTC
- | TRBJ1-1 | TRBV30 | - | CAWTPDRNTEAFF | TGTGCCTGGACCCCCGACAGAAACACTGAAGCTTTCTTT
- | TRBJ1-5 | TRBV4-1 | - | CASSQVSGFHQPQHF | TGCGCCAGCAGCCAAGTGTCAGGGTTCCATCAGCCCCAGCATTTT
TRBD2 | TRBJ2-3 | TRBV7-2 | - | CASSVTSGGAGDTQYF | TGTGCCAGCAGCGTGACTAGCGGGGGGGCTGGCGATACGCAGTATTTT
TRBD2 | TRBJ2-3 | TRBV6-6 | - | CASSPGTSGTREADTQYF | TGTGCCAGCAGTCCCGGGACTAGCGGGACCAGAGAGGCAGATACGCAGTATTTT
TRBD2 | TRBJ2-1 | TRBV19 | - | CASSQTSGGTTSYNEQFF | TGTGCCAGTAGTCAGACTAGCGGGGGGACGACCTCCTACAATGAGCAGTTCTTC
TRBD1 | TRBJ1-4 | TRBV18 | - | CASSKDRPRGTNEKLFF | TGTGCCAGCTCGAAGGACAGGCCTCGGGGGACTAATGAAAAACTGTTTTTT
- | TRBJ2-2 | TRBV15 | - | CATSTRGATGELFF | TGTGCCACCAGCACCAGGGGAGCCACCGGGGAGCTGTTTTTT
TRBD1 | TRBJ1-2 | TRBV5-4 | - | CASSRQGTGNYGYTF | TGTGCCAGCAGCCGACAAGGGACAGGGAACTATGGCTACACCTTC
- | TRBJ2-7 | TRBV6-7 | - | CASSCEGGAGNEQYF | TGTGCCAGCAGTTGTGAGGGTGGGGCGGGAAACGAGCAGTACTTC
TRBD2 | TRBJ2-2 | TRBV5-6 | - | CASSVRSLAGGPNTGELFF | TGTGCCAGCAGCGTGAGGTCACTAGCGGGGGGACCGAACACCGGGGAGCTGTTTTTT
TRBD2 | TRBJ2-7 | TRBV28 | - | CASISDSRGGGQYF | TGTGCCAGCATTTCGGACTCGCGGGGGGGCGGGCAGTACTTC
- | TRBJ2-3 | TRBV7-6 | - | CASSLGQASTDTQYF | TGTGCCAGCAGCTTAGGACAGGCTAGCACAGATACGCAGTATTTT
TRBD1 | TRBJ1-5 | TRBV18 | - | CASTGQGKNQPQHF | TGTGCCAGCACGGGACAGGGGAAGAATCAGCCCCAGCATTTT
- | TRBJ1-2 | TRBV28 | once | CASAYPGGGSGYTF | TGTGCCAGCGCATACCCCGGGGGGGGAAGTGGCTACACCTTC
TRBD1 | TRBJ1-1 | TRBV5-5 | - | CASSLGQIVEAFF | TGTGCCAGCAGCCTGGGACAGATCGTGGAAGCTTTCTTT
- | TRBJ2-3 | TRBV24-1 | - | CATSDFGDTQYF | TGTGCCACCAGTGATTTCGGGGATACGCAGTATTTT
TRBD1 | TRBJ1-2 | TRBV4-1 | - | CASSQVDREDGYTF | TGCGCCAGCAGCCAAGTGGACAGGGAAGATGGCTACACCTTC
- | TRBJ1-2 | TRBV10-3 | - | CAISDPLGATNYGYTF | TGTGCCATCAGTGACCCTCTGGGCGCGACTAACTATGGCTACACCTTC
- | TRBJ1-4 | TRBV5-5 | - | CASSFRLTGSNEKLFF | TGTGCCAGCAGCTTTCGACTGACAGGTTCGAATGAAAAACTGTTTTTT
- | TRBJ2-7 | TRBV27 | - | CASTWSGNNEQYF | TGTGCCAGCACCTGGTCAGGGAACAACGAGCAGTACTTC
TRBD1 | TRBJ1-2 | TRBV5-5 | few | CASSFMDRAPYGYTF | TGTGCCAGCAGCTTCATGGACAGGGCCCCTTATGGCTACACCTTC
- | TRBJ2-3 | TRBV27 | - | CASSPRDFLTDTQYF | TGTGCCAGCAGTCCGCGGGATTTCCTCACAGATACGCAGTATTTT
TRBD1 | TRBJ2-7 | TRBV6-5 | - | CASSRGTGPYEQYF | TGTGCCAGCAGTCGGGGGACAGGCCCCTACGAGCAGTACTTC